The clone carrying this T cell receptor beta chain showed up many times. Its antigen remains unknown. This entry comes from a study of T cells in Graves' hyperthyroidism and ophthalmopathy. Overall study findings and caveats: A median 6.5 months before onset, the model predicted ophthalmopathy. Ophthalmopathy could be told apart from stable hyperthyroidism with a 13 V-J model.

Germline V gene lookup returns CDR1 MNHNS and CDR2 SASEGT. Deletions cut 2 bases from V and 1 base from J, with 5 bases between. This CDR3 is 13 amino acids long. Participants, patients aged 18 to 65, had newly diagnosed hyperthyroidism with a duration under 2 months. Fresh peripheral blood, about 9.3 ml, yielded the PBMCs. TCR beta CDR3 regions were amplified from RNA. The HTBI primer set drove a first-round RT-PCR of the TCR CDR3. MiXCR was run by TCRdb on the multiplex PCR reads, yielding one entry per CDR3 protein. The data show a few hundred thousand distinct CDR3 sequences, around an eighth seen once.

This clonotype was obtained from a man between 25 and 39 years old with Graves' hyperthyroidism that later progressed to Graves' ophthalmopathy. This chain connects TRBV6-1 to TRBJ1-1; unclear D gene. Sequencing was performed on blood. The CDR3 here is CASSETRNTEAFF. The CDR3 region has the DNA TGTGCCAGCAGTGAAACGAGGAACACTGAAGCTTTCTTT.